Each of the 17 T cell receptor beta chains below was sequenced from the same sample in a study of blood T cell repertoires in COVID-19. Sequenced by immunoSEQ multiplex PCR; TCRdb stores in-frame clones only, minus some. This sample has about 210,000 clones, with 80% to 90% found just once. What was sequenced was PBMCs or T cells enriched from blood (not recorded which). All receptors come from a man aged 35-49 years who had recovered from COVID-19.

The rearrangement joins TRBV24-1 to TRBJ2-1; tentatively, D is TRBD2 (5 bases). The ends were cut back, 9 bases at V and 0 bases at J, with 11 bases in the middle. The germline gives CDR1 KGHDR, CDR2 SFDVKD. This CDR3 spans 14 amino acids. The CDR3 DNA reads as TGTGCCACCCCCGGGGTTAGCTCCTACAATGAGCAGTTCTTC. Protein product: CATPGVSSYNEQFF.

This clone has just a few counts. V usage is TRBV12-5 and J usage is TRBJ1-1, with a tentative D call TRBD1 (5 bases). V lost 1 base and J lost 7, with 7 bases in between. Germline V gene sequence: CDR1 LGHNT, CDR2 FRNRAP. The CDR3 is made up of 12 amino acids. The CDR3 DNA reads as TGTGCTAGTGGTTTGGGACAGTTTGAAGCTTTCTTT. It codes for CASGLGQFEAFF.

The chain links TRBV7-3 to TRBJ2-1, with 14 bases identical to TRBD2. This CDR3 region has 16 residues. Germline V CDR1 and CDR2: SGHTA, FQGTGA. J lost 8 bases, V lost 5 bases, and 8 bases had no gene match. The CDR3 DNA follows: TGTGCCAGCAGCAGAAGACTAGCGGGAGGGCGAGATGAGCAGTTCTTC. This gives the protein CASSRRLAGGRDEQFF.

The rearrangement joins TRBV30 to TRBJ2-3; a weak D match, TRBD2 (5 bases). Germline V CDR1 and CDR2: GTSNPN, SVGIG (reference sequence). The V end was cut by 5 bases, the J end by 2 bases, with 14 bases between. The CDR3 consists of 14 residues. Written as DNA, the CDR3 is TGTGCCTGGGAAACTAGTGATTCCACAGATACGCAGTATTTT. Its translation is CAWETSDSTDTQYF. The complete variable domain, with remaining parts taken from reference TRBV30 and TRBJ2-3, reads SQTIHQWPATLVQPVGSPLSLECTVEGTSNPNLYWYRQAAGRGLQLLFYSVGIGQISSEVPQNLSASRPQDRQFILSSKKLLLSDSGFYLCAWETSDSTDTQYFGPGTRLTVL.

V usage is TRBV27 and J usage is TRBJ2-2; 7 bases agree with TRBD2. V shed 3 bases and J 6 bases; nucleotides not matched to a gene: 4. In germline, CDR1 is MNHEY, CDR2 SMNVEV (reference sequence). The CDR3 is made up of 14 amino acids. DNA of the CDR3: TGTGCCAGCAGTTTTCAGCGGGAAGCCGGGGAGCTGTTTTTT. This translates into CASSFQREAGELFF.

The chain joins TRBV21-1 to TRBJ2-3; no check of the table's D call, TRBD2, against the DNA was made. TRBV21-1 is classified as a pseudogene. CDR3 length: 17 amino acids. CDR3 in amino acids: CASSKERRGPSTDTQYF. The CDR3, as DNA: TGTGCCAGCAGCAAAGAAAGGAGGGGACCGAGCACAGATACGCAGTATTTT.

The V and J genes are TRBV19 and TRBJ1-4; D remains ambiguous. This CDR3 has 14 residues. The ends were cut back, 3 bases at V and 6 bases at J, with 11 bases in the middle. In germline, CDR1 is LNHDA, CDR2 SQIVND (reference sequence). CDR3 residues: CASSMGRRDEKLFF. The DNA of the CDR3 is TGTGCCAGTAGTATGGGCAGGCGGGATGAAAAACTGTTTTTT.

The chain couples TRBV5-1 to TRBJ2-2; TRBD2 aligns across 7 bases. CDR3 length: 15 amino acids. Germline CDR1 and CDR2: SGHRS and YFSETQ. Trimming took 2 bases from V and 4 from J; bases not matched to a gene: 5. This CDR3 is CASSFGWEGTGELFF. The CDR3 region has the DNA TGCGCCAGCAGCTTTGGCTGGGAGGGCACCGGGGAGCTGTTTTTT.

The J gene is TRBJ1-1, the V gene TRBV6-4; 7 nucleotides line up with TRBD1. Trimming took 2 bases from V and 4 from J; bases not matched to a gene: 4. The CDR3 contains 14 residues. CDR1 is MRHNA and CDR2 is SNTAGT in the germline V gene. The CDR3 coding sequence is TGTGCCAGCAGTGACCGACCAGGGGGCACTGAAGCTTTCTTT. It translates to CASSDRPGGTEAFF.

This clone was counted between two and nine times. The chain carries TRBV19 and TRBJ1-6, with TRBD1 matching over 9 bases. The CDR3 totals 15 residues. Losses at the gene ends were 4 bases for V and 5 bases for J; bases not matched to a gene: 3. In germline, CDR1 is LNHDA, CDR2 SQIVND (reference sequence). The CDR3 region is CASSKGDRDNSPLHF. The CDR3 coding sequence is TGTGCCAGTAGTAAGGGGGACAGGGATAATTCACCCCTCCACTTT.

The chain uses TRBV5-1 and TRBJ1-1; D is unclear. V lost 3 bases and J 1 base, leaving 10 bases between the germline ends. Germline-derived CDR1 and CDR2 are SGHRS and YFSETQ. This CDR3 comprises 14 residues. Here the CDR3 DNA reads TGCGCCAGCAGCTCTACCTCACCGAACACTGAAGCTTTCTTT. It codes for CASSSTSPNTEAFF.

This clone was recorded at least ten times. This sequence joins TRBV18 and TRBJ1-1; D call uncertain. Trimming took 3 bases from V and 2 from J, leaving 4 bases between them. This CDR3 has 12 residues. Germline CDR1 and CDR2: KGHSH and LQKENI. The CDR3 DNA is TGTGCCAGCTCACCTTATAACACTGAAGCTTTCTTT. Encoded protein: CASSPYNTEAFF.

The V gene is TRBV2, the J gene TRBJ2-2, with a tentative D call TRBD2 (7 bases). Germline CDR1 SNHLY, CDR2 FYNNEI. V lost 6 bases and J 1 base, leaving 12 bases between the germline ends. The CDR3 spans 15 residues. The CDR3 reads CASRKGGGNTGELFF. The DNA of the CDR3 is TGTGCCAGCAGAAAGGGAGGGGGGAACACCGGGGAGCTGTTTTTT.

CDR3 coding DNA: TGCGCCAGCAGTGCCCCCCTAGCGGGGGGCCCCTACAATGAGCAGTTCTTC. Protein product: CASSAPLAGGPYNEQFF. This chain links TRBV10-1 with TRBJ2-1; TRBD2 aligns across 11 bases. In germline, CDR1 is WNHNN, CDR2 SYGVQD (reference sequence). After removal of 4 bases from V and 2 bases from J, the junction contained 7 bases not matched to a gene. The CDR3 is 17 residues long.

This clone is a singleton in its sample. V gene TRBV19 combines with J gene TRBJ1-2; a possible D gene is TRBD1 (6 bases). The V end lost 7 bases, the J end lost 3 bases, and 15 bases lay between the germline ends. Per the germline V gene, CDR1 is LNHDA and CDR2 is SQIVND (reference sequence). The CDR3 consists of 14 residues. CDR3 sequence: CASTYRAIYYGYTF. The CDR3 DNA is TGTGCCAGTACCTACAGGGCAATCTACTATGGCTACACCTTC.

This chain uses TRBV7-6 with TRBJ1-4; D is undetermined. V was clipped by 7 bases and J by 4 bases, with 19 bases between them. Germline CDR1 and CDR2: SGHVS and FNYEAQ. The CDR3 length is 16 residues. The CDR3, as DNA: TGTGCCAGCACCCAAGAGGCGGCGACCCTTAATGAAAAACTGTTTTTT. It specifies CASTQEAATLNEKLFF.

The chain employs TRBV5-1 and TRBJ2-3; D is perhaps TRBD1 (6 bases). The CDR3 runs 14 residues. The V end lost 3 bases, the J end lost 2 bases, and 10 bases lay between the germline ends. Looked up from germline, CDR1 is SGHRS and CDR2 is YFSETQ. This chain's CDR3 is CASSWTEDTDTQYF. In nucleotides, the CDR3 is TGCGCCAGCAGCTGGACAGAGGACACAGATACGCAGTATTTT. The whole variable domain, remainder taken from reference TRBV5-1 and TRBJ2-3, is KAGVTQTPRYLIKTRGQQVTLSCSPISGHRSVSWYQQTPGQGLQFLFEYFSETQRNKGNFPGRFSGRQFSNSRSEMNVSTLELGDSALYLCASSWTEDTDTQYFGPGTRLTVL.